The 18 T cell receptor beta chains presented below share a single source sample, sequenced in a study of blood T cells in healthy people across ages. The authors ran a second PCR of about 7 to 12 cycles using a sample-barcoded 5' primer and a J-beta primer mix. Using its own MiXCR run on the 5' RACE reads, TCRdb lists one record per CDR3 protein. The sample carries 700,000 to 850,000 distinct CDR3 sequences, about 55% recorded once. The sample comprised blood. The source of these receptors is an older man in good health.

This clonotype came up a few times. V is TRBV20-1 and J is TRBJ2-4, with TRBD2 matching over 11 bases. The CDR3 runs 16 residues. J gave up 1 base and V 6 bases, and 8 bases lay outside the gene matches. Germline CDR1 and CDR2: DFQATT and SNEGSKA (reference sequence). The CDR3 DNA is TGCAGTGCGGGGGTAGCGGGAGGGCCGGCCAAAAACATTCAGTACTTC. This gives the protein CSAGVAGGPAKNIQYF.

The chain joins TRBV28 to TRBJ2-1; either TRBD1 or TRBD2 may fit D (5 bases each). The CDR3 has 12 amino acids. Germline values: CDR1 MDHEN, CDR2 SYDVKM. V was pared by 6 bases and J by 15 bases, with 18 bases between. DNA of the CDR3: TGTGCCAGCAGCCCCGGGGCTTGGCACCGGTTCTTC. It translates to CASSPGAWHRFF.

This clonotype was seen only a few times. The chain carries TRBV29-1 and TRBJ1-2; unclear D gene. Germline V gives CDR1 SQVTM, CDR2 ANQGSEA. The CDR3 is 15 amino acids. V was clipped by 7 bases and J by 2 bases, with 20 bases between them. Here the CDR3 reads CSATPGSSANYGYTF. The CDR3 nucleotides read TGCAGCGCTACCCCCGGGTCGTCAGCGAACTATGGCTACACCTTC.

The rearrangement uses TRBV12-3 or TRBV12-4 and TRBJ1-4; D unresolved. The CDR3 runs 14 residues. V was shortened by 3 bases and J by 11 bases, with 16 bases between the two germline ends. In nucleotides, the CDR3 is TGTGCCAGCAGTTTCGTAACCTCTCGAGAGAAACTGTTTTTT. This encodes CASSFVTSREKLFF.

The rearrangement joins TRBV6-1 to TRBJ1-5, with 11 bases aligning to TRBD1. The CDR3 is 18 residues long. After removal of 6 bases from V and 3 bases from J, the junction contained 13 bases not matched to a gene. Germline CDR1 is MNHNS and CDR2 is SASEGT. DNA of the CDR3: TGTGCCAGCAGGACTTGGGACAGGGGGATGGCTCCCAATCAGCCCCAGCATTTT. Translation: CASRTWDRGMAPNQPQHF.

This chain joins TRBV24-1 and TRBJ2-4, with 7 bases lining up with TRBD2. TRBJ2-7 explains the end of the DNA better; the J call may be wrong. The CDR3 runs to 16 residues. CDR1 KGHDR and CDR2 SFDVKD come from the germline V gene. In DNA, the CDR3 is TGTGCCACCAGTGACGGGAGGACCAGGGATTCCTACGAGCAGTACTTC. It specifies CATSDGRTRDSYEQYF.

The chain employs TRBV29-1 and TRBJ2-5; TRBD1 is a possible D gene (5 bases). Germline CDR1 SQVTM, CDR2 ANQGSEA. CDR3 size: 15 residues. The V and J ends lost 4 bases and 2 bases respectively, with 17 bases between them. CDR3 amino acids: CSVVVEGAPQETQYF. CDR3 DNA sequence: TGCAGCGTTGTAGTAGAAGGGGCCCCACAAGAGACCCAGTACTTC.

The CDR3 sequence: CASSLSNGQVTGELFF. The CDR3 bases are TGCGCCAGCAGCTTGAGTAACGGACAGGTCACCGGGGAGCTGTTTTTT. The chain links TRBV5-1 to TRBJ2-2; TRBD1 matches at 7 bases. This CDR3 contains 16 residues. Per germline, CDR1 SGHRS and CDR2 YFSETQ. J gave up 4 bases and V 1 base, and 7 bases lay outside the gene matches.

Here the CDR3 DNA reads TGCGCCAGCAGCACCCCCGGGGGGCTAGGAGAGACCCAGTACTTC. Translation: CASSTPGGLGETQYF. The chain joins TRBV5-1 to TRBJ2-5; tentatively, D is TRBD2 (7 bases). CDR3 length: 15 residues. Germline-derived CDR1 and CDR2 are SGHRS and YFSETQ. Trimming removed 4 bases at V and 4 bases at J, with 17 bases between.

The CDR3 spells CSAPRSLAGEQFF. CDR3 sequence (DNA): TGCAGTGCTCCGAGATCCTTAGCGGGTGAGCAGTTCTTC. V gene TRBV20-1 combines with J gene TRBJ2-1; 7 bases agree with TRBD2. Looked up from germline, CDR1 is DFQATT and CDR2 is SNEGSKA (reference sequence). V was pared by 5 bases and J by 9 bases, with 10 bases of the junction left unmatched. This CDR3 spans 13 amino acids.

The chain joins TRBV29-1 to TRBJ2-3; a possible D gene is TRBD1 (6 bases). Germline lookup yields CDR1 SQVTM and CDR2 ANQGSEA. The CDR3 is made up of 13 amino acids. V was clipped by 4 bases and J by 2 bases, with 10 bases between them. CDR3: CSVAQGVTDTQYF. CDR3 DNA: TGCAGCGTTGCACAGGGAGTCACAGATACGCAGTATTTT.

This clonotype was picked up a small number of times. The chain joins TRBV6-5 to TRBJ1-2; 12 nucleotides match TRBD1. The CDR3 loop spans 16 amino acids. V dropped 0 bases and J dropped 4; count of bases not matched to a gene: 3. Germline lookup yields CDR1 MNHEY and CDR2 SVGAGI. Here the CDR3 DNA reads TGTGCCAGCAGTTACTCGGGACAGGGGGCGGGCTATGGCTACACCTTC. Its protein product is CASSYSGQGAGYGYTF.

This clonotype has a handful of counts. V is TRBV10-3 and J is TRBJ2-7, with D perhaps being TRBD1 or TRBD2 (5 bases each). The CDR3 covers 14 residues. With 6 bases removed from V and 5 bases from J, the gap between germline ends came to 17 bases. The germline gives CDR1 ENHRY, CDR2 SYGVKD. CDR3 amino acids: CAIRVGQGDNEQYF. CDR3 coding DNA: TGTGCCATCAGAGTTGGTCAGGGAGACAACGAGCAGTACTTC.

The genes are TRBV27 and TRBJ2-7; the D gene is possibly TRBD2 (5 bases). V shed 7 bases and J shed 5 bases, with 18 bases lying between them. CDR1 and CDR2 (germline): MNHEY, SMNVEV (reference sequence). The CDR3 consists of 14 residues. CDR3 region: CASKFTGLSDEQYF. The CDR3, as DNA: TGTGCCAGCAAGTTTACGGGATTGTCCGACGAGCAGTACTTC.

The chain couples TRBV10-3 to TRBJ2-5; D may be TRBD1 (6 bases). Trimming removed 4 bases from V and 11 bases from J, with 20 bases in between. The length of the CDR3 is 14 residues. The V gene's germline CDR1 is ENHRY and CDR2 SYGVKD. The DNA for the CDR3 is TGTGCCATCAGTGTGGGGGCCAGTCTCGGTGAGCAGTACTTC. This encodes CAISVGASLGEQYF.

This clonotype was observed at least ten times. This CDR3 is CATSDFGGNYNEQFF. CDR3 in DNA: TGTGCCACCAGTGATTTCGGCGGGAACTACAATGAGCAGTTCTTC. The rearrangement uses TRBV24-1 and TRBJ2-1; TRBD2 might be the D (6 bases). CDR1 is KGHDR, CDR2 SFDVKD, per germline. This CDR3 spans 15 amino acids. The V gene lost 1 base and the J gene lost 3 bases, with 9 bases spanning the gap.

This chain links TRBV6-6 with TRBJ2-7; D unclear. Per the germline V gene, CDR1 is MNHNY and CDR2 is SVGAGI (reference sequence). V lost 0 bases to trimming and J lost 0 bases, with 15 bases between them. The CDR3 totals 17 residues. For the CDR3, the DNA is TGTGCCAGCAGTTACTCAGAAGGGCTACCTAGCTCCTACGAGCAGTACTTC. It yields the protein CASSYSEGLPSSYEQYF.

The genes are TRBV28 and TRBJ2-7; D possibly uses TRBD1 or TRBD2 (6 bases each). The germline CDR1 and CDR2 sequences are MDHEN and SYDVKM. This CDR3 is built from 14 residues. V was clipped by 8 bases and J by 2 bases, with 16 bases between them. CDR3 sequence reads: CASHTSGEAYEQYF. The CDR3 DNA reads TGTGCCAGCCATACCTCAGGGGAGGCCTACGAGCAGTACTTC.